The 23 T cell receptor beta chains in this list originate from one sample, sequenced in a study of T cell responses to AZD1222 COVID-19 vaccine. The repertoire was sequenced with immunoSEQ multiplex PCR; TCRdb's copy has only in-frame clones and lacks some. Among about 130,000 clones listed, 70% to 90% were seen once. Source: peripheral blood, taken on day 0 of AZD1222 vaccination. These receptors all stem from an adult in good health.

This clone was picked up a small number of times. The V gene is TRBV7-8, the J gene TRBJ2-3; 10 nucleotides match TRBD2. Germline V CDR1 and CDR2: SGHVS, FQNEAQ. J gave up 5 bases and V 1 base, and 12 bases lay outside the gene matches. The CDR3 has 18 residues. In nucleotides, the CDR3 is TGTGCCAGCAGCTTAGTGAGCACTAGCGGGGTTGGTCTAGATACGCAGTATTTT. Encoded protein: CASSLVSTSGVGLDTQYF.

The J gene is TRBJ2-1, the V gene TRBV6-5; D not certain. The CDR3 has 14 amino acids. The V end lost 6 bases, the J end lost 1 base, and 10 bases lay between the germline ends. CDR1 MNHEY and CDR2 SVGAGI come from the germline V gene. The CDR3: CASSRDLSYNEQFF. The CDR3 DNA reads as TGTGCCAGCAGCCGTGACTTATCCTACAATGAGCAGTTCTTC.

The chain couples TRBV5-1 to TRBJ2-3; TRBD1 matches 11 bases. Germline CDR1 and CDR2: SGHRS and YFSETQ. The CDR3 covers 16 residues. V shed 4 bases and J 2 bases; nucleotides not matched to a gene: 6. The CDR3 reads CASSPGTGGTTDTQYF. The CDR3 DNA is TGCGCCAGCAGCCCGGGGACAGGGGGGACCACAGATACGCAGTATTTT.

V usage is TRBV5-6 and J usage is TRBJ1-6, with unresolved D. The CDR3 consists of 14 residues. Germline values: CDR1 SGHDT, CDR2 YYEEEE. V lost 4 bases and J 5 bases, leaving 10 bases between the germline ends. The CDR3 region is CASSIERDNSPLHF. The CDR3 DNA reads TGTGCCAGCAGCATTGAACGGGATAATTCACCCCTCCACTTT.

This rearrangement joins TRBV11-1 to TRBJ2-3; 9 positions match TRBD1. The germline CDR1 and CDR2 sequences are SGHAT and FQDESV (reference sequence). V was pared by 4 bases and J by 3 bases, with 5 bases of the junction left unmatched. The CDR3 is 15 amino acids. The CDR3 nucleotides read TGTGCCAGCAGCTCGGGACAGGGCCGAACAGATACGCAGTATTTT. Translation: CASSSGQGRTDTQYF.

This chain connects TRBV27 to TRBJ2-1; 7 bases map to TRBD1. V gave up 7 bases and J gave up 9 bases; unmatched junction bases: 15. Germline V lookup: CDR1 MNHEY, CDR2 SMNVEV (reference sequence). This CDR3 spans 15 amino acids. The CDR3 region has the DNA TGTGCCAGCAAGGTTTCCAGGGGGAGTATCGGTGAGCAGTTCTTC. Protein: CASKVSRGSIGEQFF.

Only one count was recorded for this clone. The chain recombines TRBV19 with TRBJ1-3; the match to TRBD1 covers 8 bases. This CDR3 contains 17 residues. The ends lost 0 bases at V and 5 bases at J; junction bases unmatched: 9. Germline V gene lookup returns CDR1 LNHDA and CDR2 SQIVND (reference sequence). CDR3 DNA: TGTGCCAGTAGTATAGATCTCCAGGGGGCTCTTAGAAACACCATATATTTT. Protein: CASSIDLQGALRNTIYF.

This chain connects TRBV10-2 to TRBJ2-7, with TRBD1 as a possible D gene (5 bases). CDR1 is WSHSY, CDR2 SAAADI, per germline. This CDR3 spans 13 amino acids. The V end was cut by 5 bases, the J end by 7 bases, with 15 bases between. The CDR3 is CASSRAQGWEQYF. CDR3 coding DNA: TGCGCCAGCAGTCGGGCCCAGGGTTGGGAGCAGTACTTC.

The chain combines TRBV19 with TRBJ2-1, with D maybe TRBD2 (6 bases). V shed 6 bases and J shed 6 bases, with 12 bases lying between them. This CDR3 has 13 residues. Germline assignment: CDR1 LNHDA and CDR2 SQIVND (reference sequence). The CDR3 DNA reads as TGTGCCAGTAGCCAAGGGACTTTCAATGAGCAGTTCTTC. It codes for CASSQGTFNEQFF.

The genes are TRBV9 and TRBJ2-1; 7 bases fit TRBD2. This CDR3 has 15 amino acids. The trim removed 2 bases at V and 7 bases at J, leaving 9 bases unmatched. Germline V lookup: CDR1 SGDLS, CDR2 YYNGEE. The CDR3 DNA follows: TGTGCCAGCAGCGTGAGCGGGATAAGTCTGAATGAGCAGTTCTTC. This codes for CASSVSGISLNEQFF.

The CDR3 spells CASSIRDTYGYTF. CDR3 DNA sequence: TGTGCCAGCAGTATCAGGGATACCTATGGCTACACCTTC. The chain recombines TRBV6-2 or TRBV6-3 with TRBJ1-2; D is perhaps TRBD1 (5 bases). Germline CDR1 MNHEY, CDR2 SVGEGT. The length of the CDR3 is 13 residues. Trimming cost V 5 bases and J 4 bases, with 11 bases left between them.

This clone has just a few counts. This chain joins TRBV11-2 and TRBJ1-2; D possibly corresponds to TRBD1 (5 bases). The CDR3 length is 15 residues. The ends were cut back, 1 base at V and 3 bases at J, with 12 bases in the middle. Germline V gene data show CDR1 as SGHAT and CDR2 as FQNNGV. The CDR3 DNA sequence: TGTGCCAGCAGCTTAGTTCCCGGGGGGGACTATGGCTACACCTTC. Encoded protein: CASSLVPGGDYGYTF. The variable domain in full, completed from reference TRBV11-2 and TRBJ1-2, reads EAGVAQSPRYKIIEKRQSVAFWCNPISGHATLYWYQQILGQGPKLLIQFQNNGVVDDSQLPKDRFSAERLKGVDSTLKIQPAKLEDSAVYLCASSLVPGGDYGYTFGSGTRLTVV.

The rearrangement links TRBV27 to TRBJ1-2; 8 bases line up with TRBD1. Germline CDR1 and CDR2: MNHEY and SMNVEV (reference sequence). This CDR3 spans 15 amino acids. After removal of 0 bases from V and 5 bases from J, the junction contained 5 bases not matched to a gene. CDR3 region: CASSLSDREGYGYTF. The CDR3 DNA is TGTGCCAGCAGTTTATCGGACAGGGAGGGTTATGGCTACACCTTC.

This clone was observed a few times. The chain uses TRBV7-9 and TRBJ1-4; 9 nucleotides match TRBD1. Germline V CDR1 and CDR2: SEHNR, FQNEAQ (reference sequence). The trim removed 5 bases at V and 7 bases at J, leaving 8 bases unmatched. This CDR3 is built from 15 residues. CDR3 in amino acids: CASSPQGAYGEKLFF. As DNA, the CDR3 is TGTGCCAGCAGCCCACAGGGGGCATATGGTGAAAAACTGTTTTTT.

The V call is TRBV11-3, the J call TRBJ2-4; D possibly corresponds to TRBD1 (6 bases). The ends were cut back, 5 bases at V and 8 bases at J, with 13 bases in the middle. Germline V lookup: CDR1 SGHNT, CDR2 YENEEA. The CDR3 spans 13 residues. The CDR3 reads CASSLNREHIQYF. The CDR3 region has the DNA TGTGCCAGCAGCCTCAACAGGGAGCACATTCAGTACTTC.

The chain couples TRBV9 to TRBJ2-7; 9 bases are shared with TRBD1. The junction had 7 bases not matched to a gene; V was cut back by 4 bases and J by 2 bases. The CDR3 runs 15 residues. Germline lookup yields CDR1 SGDLS and CDR2 YYNGEE. CDR3 loop: CASSPQTGGPYEQYF. The CDR3 nucleotides read TGTGCCAGCAGCCCACAGACAGGGGGACCCTACGAGCAGTACTTC.

This chain's CDR3 is CASSLRGGRRITGELFF. In DNA form, the CDR3 reads TGTGCCAGCAGCTTAAGGGGGGGCCGGCGAATCACCGGGGAGCTGTTTTTT. V gene TRBV7-6 combines with J gene TRBJ2-2; D is possibly TRBD2 (7 bases). V dropped 2 bases and J dropped 4 bases, with 17 bases sitting between them. The CDR3 is 17 residues long. Germline assignment: CDR1 SGHVS and CDR2 FNYEAQ.

The V call is TRBV7-2, the J call TRBJ1-6; D is undetermined. Trimming left V 5 bases short and J 10 bases short, with 15 bases between. CDR1 is SGHTA and CDR2 is FQGNSA in the germline V gene. The CDR3 loop spans 14 amino acids. The chain's CDR3 is CASSRAEFYSPLHF. CDR3 bases: TGTGCCAGCAGCCGCGCGGAGTTTTACTCACCCCTCCACTTT.

The chain is built from TRBV28 and TRBJ1-6, with a tentative D call TRBD1 (5 bases). This CDR3 is 19 amino acids long. Germline V gene data show CDR1 as MDHEN and CDR2 as SYDVKM. The V gene lost 0 bases and the J gene lost 7 bases, with 22 bases spanning the gap. CDR3 protein: CASSLCWTRKKSSNSPLHF. As DNA, the CDR3 is TGTGCCAGCAGTTTATGCTGGACACGAAAAAAAAGCTCGAATTCACCCCTCCACTTT.

The chain carries TRBV5-1 and TRBJ1-2, with 8 bases identical to TRBD1. V shed 0 bases and J 9 bases; nucleotides not matched to a gene: 16. The CDR3 is 17 amino acids. The germline V gene has CDR1 SGHRS and CDR2 YFSETQ. CDR3 in amino acids: CASSLAGRGRALDSYTF. The CDR3 DNA is TGCGCCAGCAGCTTGGCCGGCAGGGGGCGCGCCCTTGATAGCTACACCTTC.

The chain employs TRBV28 and TRBJ1-1; tentative D call: TRBD1 (5 bases). Looked up from germline, CDR1 is MDHEN and CDR2 is SYDVKM. V lost 1 base to trimming and J lost 8 bases, with 11 bases between them. The CDR3 extends over 13 amino acids. The CDR3 is CASSLLRGEEAFF. CDR3 bases: TGTGCCAGCAGTTTATTGAGGGGTGAGGAAGCTTTCTTT.

V is TRBV29-1 and J is TRBJ1-2, with D possibly TRBD1 on 6 matching bases. The CDR3 length is 12 residues. Germline loops: CDR1 SQVTM, CDR2 ANQGSEA. Trimming cost V 6 bases and J 4 bases, with 12 bases left between them. The CDR3 loop reads CSVVDRSYGYTF. The DNA for the CDR3 is TGCAGCGTCGTCGACAGGAGCTATGGCTACACCTTC.

This sequence joins TRBV6-6 and TRBJ1-1; TRBD1 agrees at 8 bases. CDR3 length: 17 amino acids. Germline lookup yields CDR1 MNHNY and CDR2 SVGAGI (reference sequence). The junction had 12 bases not matched to a gene; V was cut back by 5 bases and J by 1 base. The CDR3 DNA is TGTGCCAGCAGTCAACGTCCCGGGACAGGAGCGAACACTGAAGCTTTCTTT. It yields the protein CASSQRPGTGANTEAFF.